The clone carrying this TCR beta chain occurred many times. Antigen specificity is unknown. Trimming shortened V by 0 bases and J by 5 bases, and 7 bases separated the two germline ends. CDR1 and CDR2 (germline): DFQATT, SNEGSKA (reference sequence). This CDR3 has 12 residues. The entry originates in a study of CD8 T cells in ankylosing spondylitis. Study-wide results and limits: Previous work reported some of these motif variants in the synovial fluid and blood of reactive arthritis. A TCR beta motif of fewer than 10 highly homologous variants seemed to mark ankylosing spondylitis blood.

With molecular barcodes, quantitative 5'-RACE was used to make the TCR beta libraries. One entry per CDR3 protein results from TCRdb running MiXCR on the 5' RACE reads. The sample has tens of thousands of distinct CDR3 sequences, about 11% seen once. V gene TRBV20-1 combines with J gene TRBJ2-5; D is perhaps TRBD1 (5 bases). Source material: blood, either unsorted or a sorted T cell fraction (not recorded which). The TCR sequence derives from a male donor with ankylosing spondylitis or in good health (not recorded which). The CDR3 is CSAREGVETQYF. Here the CDR3 DNA reads TGCAGTGCTAGAGAAGGGGTCGAGACCCAGTACTTC.